What follows are 29 T cell receptor beta chains derived from one specimen sequenced in a study of blood T cell repertoires in COVID-19 (dated by TCRdb to the early 2020s). Receptor amplification or capture employed the immunoSEQ multiplex PCR assay. The immuneACCESS repertoire file appears here via TCRdb, limited to in-frame rearrangements. These files lack a portion of the clones; in checked studies, under half of the deficit traces to unresolved V genes, and the cause of the others is not known. The table for this sample lists 150,000 to 200,000 clones; roughly 77% of them were counted only once. 5.5% to 7% of the sample rests with the top ten. The sequenced sample was peripheral blood. All receptors derive from a woman aged 40 to 55 with COVID-19, enrolled during active disease.

In this sample, this clone turned up a few times. This chain links TRBV5-1 with TRBJ2-2, with 9 bases lining up with TRBD1. The germline gives CDR1 SGHRS, CDR2 YFSETQ. The CDR3 totals 16 residues. The V gene end was trimmed by 5 bases and the J gene end by 1 base; junction bases not matched to a gene: 6. CDR3 coding DNA: TGCGCCAGCAGGGACCCGGGACAGGGGAACACCGGGGAGCTGTTTTTT. This encodes CASRDPGQGNTGELFF. The variable domain in full, completed from reference TRBV5-1 and TRBJ2-2, reads KAGVTQTPRYLIKTRGQQVTLSCSPISGHRSVSWYQQTPGQGLQFLFEYFSETQRNKGNFPGRFSGRQFSNSRSEMNVSTLELGDSALYLCASRDPGQGNTGELFFGEGSRLTVL.

The table lists this clone with a few counts. This rearrangement joins TRBV6-6 to TRBJ1-2, with TRBD1 identical over 7 bases. Germline V gives CDR1 MNHNY, CDR2 SVGAGI (reference sequence). The J segment lost 8 bases and the V segment lost 4 bases, leaving 16 bases of the junction unmatched. This CDR3 has 16 residues. The CDR3 DNA follows: TGTGCCAGCAGTTCGGCCCCAGGGGGGCGAGGGGGGGGCTACACCTTC. Residues: CASSSAPGGRGGGYTF.

A single count supports this clone. The chain links TRBV7-2 to TRBJ2-7, with D perhaps TRBD2 (5 bases). Germline CDR1 and CDR2: SGHTA and FQGNSA. This CDR3 spans 11 amino acids. V lost 2 bases and J lost 7, with 6 bases in between. Written as DNA, the CDR3 is TGTGCCAGCAGCTTAAGAGGGGAGCAGTACTTC. The encoded protein is CASSLRGEQYF.

This clone came up a few times. CDR3 nucleotides: TGCGCCAGCAGCTTGAGTCCGACAGGACCCTACACCTTC. Amino acids: CASSLSPTGPYTF. The rearrangement links TRBV5-1 to TRBJ1-2, with D perhaps TRBD1 (6 bases). Germline assignment: CDR1 SGHRS and CDR2 YFSETQ. There are 13 residues in the CDR3. V lost 1 base to trimming and J lost 10 bases, with 14 bases between them.

V is TRBV5-1 and J is TRBJ2-7; D is possibly TRBD2 (7 bases). The germline gives CDR1 SGHRS, CDR2 YFSETQ. The CDR3 extends over 16 amino acids. Trimming took 4 bases from V and 4 from J, leaving 21 bases between them. The CDR3 nucleotides are TGCGCCAGCAGCCTCGCAGGGGTAGGGAGGGATTACGAGCAGTACTTC. Translating it yields CASSLAGVGRDYEQYF. Combining the CDR3 with reference TRBV5-1 and TRBJ2-7 gives the whole variable domain KAGVTQTPRYLIKTRGQQVTLSCSPISGHRSVSWYQQTPGQGLQFLFEYFSETQRNKGNFPGRFSGRQFSNSRSEMNVSTLELGDSALYLCASSLAGVGRDYEQYFGPGTRLTVT.

The chain recombines TRBV11-2 with TRBJ2-3, with 8 positions matching TRBD1. Germline trimming cut 4 bases from V and 1 base from J; bases unmatched to any gene: 4. This CDR3 is built from 15 residues. Per germline, CDR1 SGHAT and CDR2 FQNNGV. This chain's CDR3 is CASSSQTGGTDTQYF. The CDR3 DNA sequence: TGTGCCAGCAGCTCCCAGACAGGGGGCACAGATACGCAGTATTTT.

This clone appeared a few times. The gene calls are TRBV5-6 and TRBJ2-2; 10 bases are a match to TRBD2. The CDR3 extends over 15 amino acids. Germline lookup yields CDR1 SGHDT and CDR2 YYEEEE. J lost 5 bases, V lost 1 base, and 2 bases had no gene match. CDR3 amino acids: CASSLLAGVTGELFF. CDR3 coding DNA: TGTGCCAGCAGCTTGCTAGCGGGGGTGACCGGGGAGCTGTTTTTT. Full variable domain (remainder filled in from reference TRBV5-6 and TRBJ2-2): DAGVTQSPTHLIKTRGQQVTLRCSPKSGHDTVSWYQQALGQGPQFIFQYYEEEERQRGNFPDRFSGHQFPNYSSELNVNALLLGDSALYLCASSLLAGVTGELFFGEGSRLTVL.

This sequence joins TRBV3-1 (or the pseudogene TRBV3-2) and TRBJ2-7, with D perhaps TRBD2 (6 bases). CDR1 is LGHDT and CDR2 is YNNKEL in the germline V gene (reference sequence). The CDR3 consists of 15 residues. Trimming pared 1 base from V and 2 bases from J, leaving 12 bases between. The CDR3 nucleotides are TGTGCCAGCAGCCAAGCGACTAGGACAACCTACGAGCAGTACTTC. It is translated as CASSQATRTTYEQYF.

DNA of the CDR3: TGTGCCTGGAGCTTCCCCTATGATCTACCGAATCAGCCCCAGCATTTT. Encoded protein: CAWSFPYDLPNQPQHF. This chain joins TRBV30 and TRBJ1-5; no definite D call. The CDR3 runs 16 residues. Germline V gene lookup returns CDR1 GTSNPN and CDR2 SVGIG (reference sequence). With 3 bases removed from V and 4 bases from J, the gap between germline ends came to 19 bases.

This clone was counted ten times or more. The rearrangement links TRBV7-5 to TRBJ2-7; the table calls TRBD2, which could not be checked here. TRBV7-5 is assigned pseudogene status. The length of the CDR3 is 14 residues. CDR3 nucleotide sequence: TGTGTCAGAAGCTTAGGCGGGAGGGACTACGAGCAGTACTTC. Translated: CVRSLGGRDYEQYF.

The chain is built from TRBV19 and TRBJ2-7, with 9 bases identical to TRBD2. The junction had 7 bases not matched to a gene; V was cut back by 3 bases and J by 4 bases. The CDR3 has 15 residues. Germline CDR1 LNHDA, CDR2 SQIVND (reference sequence). The CDR3: CASSISSGSPYEQYF. CDR3 nucleotides: TGTGCCAGTAGTATCAGTAGCGGGAGTCCGTACGAGCAGTACTTC. The full variable domain, in which reference TRBV19 and TRBJ2-7 provide the parts outside the CDR3, is DGGITQSPKYLFRKEGQNVTLSCEQNLNHDAMYWYRQDPGQGLRLIYYSQIVNDFQKGDIAEGYSVSREKKESFPLTVTSAQKNPTAFYLCASSISSGSPYEQYFGPGTRLTVT.

This chain uses TRBV27 with TRBJ2-7, with a tentative D call TRBD1 (5 bases). Looked up from germline, CDR1 is MNHEY and CDR2 is SMNVEV (reference sequence). The V end was cut by 5 bases, the J end by 2 bases, with 10 bases between. There are 13 residues in the CDR3. CDR3 region: CASSQGITYEQYF. The CDR3 bases are TGTGCCAGCAGTCAGGGCATCACCTACGAGCAGTACTTC.

The J gene is TRBJ2-5, the V gene TRBV10-3; D uncertain. Trimming removed 4 bases from V and 4 bases from J, with 28 bases in between. Germline-derived CDR1 and CDR2 are ENHRY and SYGVKD. The CDR3 is 19 amino acids. The CDR3 DNA reads TGTGCCATCAGTGTCGCCAAATCCACCGGTCTTGAGAGAGCAGAGACCCAGTACTTC. Translating it yields CAISVAKSTGLERAETQYF.

The rearrangement links TRBV20-1 to TRBJ2-1; unclear D gene. The V end was cut by 8 bases, the J end by 0 bases, with 2 bases between. Germline V lookup: CDR1 DFQATT, CDR2 SNEGSKA (reference sequence). CDR3 length: 10 residues. DNA of the CDR3: TGCAGTCTCTCCTACAATGAGCAGTTCTTC. This sequence encodes CSLSYNEQFF.

This chain uses TRBV5-1 with TRBJ2-3, with D hard to call. The ends were cut back, 0 bases at V and 9 bases at J, with 5 bases in the middle. Germline CDR1 is SGHRS and CDR2 is YFSETQ. The CDR3 has 11 amino acids. CDR3 protein: CASSLVGTQYF. In DNA form, the CDR3 reads TGCGCCAGCAGCTTGGTCGGGACGCAGTATTTT.

The rearrangement uses TRBV11-3 and TRBJ2-3; TRBD2 aligns across 7 bases. This CDR3 contains 13 residues. V was pared by 4 bases and J by 15 bases, with 13 bases of the junction left unmatched. The germline gives CDR1 SGHNT, CDR2 YENEEA. CDR3 DNA sequence: TGTGCCAGCAGCTACCAGCCGGGGACTACGCGATATTTT. It codes for CASSYQPGTTRYF.

This rearrangement joins TRBV4-1 to TRBJ2-5; 8 bases agree with TRBD2. V shed 0 bases, J shed 5 bases, and the junction held 8 bases outside the gene matches. Germline V gene data show CDR1 as MGHRA and CDR2 as YSYEKL. The CDR3 sequence is 16 residues long. In nucleotides, the CDR3 is TGCGCCAGCAGCCAAGATGATGATAGCGGGACGGAGACCCAGTACTTC. Residues: CASSQDDDSGTETQYF.

This chain uses TRBV19 with TRBJ1-2; a possible D gene is TRBD1 (5 bases). V lost 7 bases and J 7 bases, leaving 19 bases between the germline ends. The V gene's germline CDR1 is LNHDA and CDR2 SQIVND (reference sequence). This CDR3 contains 14 residues. The CDR3 here is CASTPTAEVLGYTF. DNA of the CDR3: TGTGCCAGTACCCCGACAGCAGAAGTGCTTGGCTACACCTTC.

V and J are TRBV12-2 and TRBJ2-1; TRBD2 was called by the table and not checked on the DNA. TRBV12-2 is assigned pseudogene status. The CDR3 is made up of 16 amino acids. CDR3 in DNA: TGTGCAAGTCGCTTGTTAGCGGGAGGGCTCTACAATGAGCAGTTCTTC. It encodes CASRLLAGGLYNEQFF.

The chain joins TRBV5-1 to TRBJ2-5; the match to TRBD1 covers 9 bases. This CDR3 comprises 17 residues. The trim removed 1 base at V and 0 bases at J, leaving 7 bases unmatched. Per germline, CDR1 SGHRS and CDR2 YFSETQ. CDR3 loop: CASSLKSGTGHQETQYF. The CDR3 DNA reads as TGCGCCAGCAGCTTGAAATCAGGGACAGGGCACCAAGAGACCCAGTACTTC.

The table lists this clone with a count of one. The chain links TRBV2 to TRBJ2-7, with 7 positions matching TRBD2. The CDR3 runs to 15 residues. The trim removed 6 bases at V and 1 base at J, leaving 9 bases unmatched. CDR1 is SNHLY, CDR2 FYNNEI, per germline. The CDR3 nucleotides read TGTGCCAGCAGCCCCGGGGGGTTTGGATCCTACGAGCAGTACTTC. It codes for CASSPGGFGSYEQYF.

The V call is TRBV10-1, the J call TRBJ2-7; perhaps TRBD1 as D (6 bases). Between the trimmed V and J ends, which lost 3 bases and 0 bases, there was a span of 9 bases. The CDR3 is 14 residues long. Germline V gene lookup returns CDR1 WNHNN and CDR2 SYGVQD (reference sequence). The CDR3: CASSDGTSSYEQYF. The CDR3 DNA reads TGCGCCAGCAGTGATGGGACATCCTCCTACGAGCAGTACTTC.

V usage is TRBV6-4 and J usage is TRBJ2-2; maybe TRBD1 (5 bases). The CDR3 runs to 15 residues. V lost 5 bases and J lost 5, with 15 bases in between. Germline V gene sequence: CDR1 MRHNA, CDR2 SNTAGT. The CDR3, as DNA: TGTGCCAGCAGTCAGGGAACCATAACGACCGGGGAGCTGTTTTTT. Translating gives CASSQGTITTGELFF.

CDR3 coding DNA: TGTGCCAGCGGTAGACAGGGCGCGAACACCGGGGAGCTGTTTTTT. Translation gives CASGRQGANTGELFF. V gene TRBV6-4 combines with J gene TRBJ2-2; 7 nucleotides agree with TRBD1. Per the germline V gene, CDR1 is MRHNA and CDR2 is SNTAGT. The CDR3 is 15 amino acids. Losses at the gene ends were 8 bases for V and 0 bases for J; bases not matched to a gene: 6.

The chain recombines TRBV27 with TRBJ1-2; 8 nucleotides agree with TRBD1. Germline lookup yields CDR1 MNHEY and CDR2 SMNVEV (reference sequence). Trimming took 5 bases from V and 3 from J; bases not matched to a gene: 5. The CDR3 runs 14 residues. CDR3 residues: CASSPNRGDYGYTF. The CDR3 DNA sequence: TGTGCCAGCAGTCCAAACAGGGGGGACTATGGCTACACCTTC.

The chain joins TRBV3-1 (or the pseudogene TRBV3-2) to TRBJ1-1; no firm D call. CDR3 length: 12 residues. V was trimmed by 4 bases and J by 10 bases, leaving 13 bases between them. Germline values: CDR1 LGHDT, CDR2 YNNKEL (reference sequence). The CDR3 DNA follows: TGTGCCAGCAGCCTTAGAGGTCGGGGAGCTTTCTTT. Its protein product is CASSLRGRGAFF.

The table lists this clone with a count of one. The CDR3 loop reads CASGGQGTFEQYF. In DNA form, the CDR3 reads TGTGCCAGCGGGGGACAGGGGACGTTCGAGCAGTACTTC. This chain uses TRBV2 with TRBJ2-7, with 10 bases fitting TRBD1. Per the germline V gene, CDR1 is SNHLY and CDR2 is FYNNEI. This CDR3 spans 13 amino acids. The J segment lost 6 bases and the V segment lost 8 bases, leaving 7 bases of the junction unmatched.

The chain combines TRBV6-5 with TRBJ1-5, with no clear D. The CDR3 is 14 amino acids. Germline-derived CDR1 and CDR2 are MNHEY and SVGAGI. The ends were cut back, 5 bases at V and 1 base at J, with 9 bases in the middle. DNA for the CDR3: TGTGCCAGCAGTACAGCTCACAGCAATCAGCCCCAGCATTTT. It codes for CASSTAHSNQPQHF.

The chain employs TRBV30 and TRBJ1-2, with a tentative D call TRBD1 (6 bases). Trimming shortened V by 4 bases and J by 8 bases, and 20 bases separated the two germline ends. The CDR3 length is 14 residues. Germline assignment: CDR1 GTSNPN and CDR2 SVGIG (reference sequence). CDR3 in amino acids: CAWILRGGRGGYTF. As DNA, the CDR3 is TGTGCCTGGATTCTGAGGGGGGGGCGCGGGGGCTACACCTTC.